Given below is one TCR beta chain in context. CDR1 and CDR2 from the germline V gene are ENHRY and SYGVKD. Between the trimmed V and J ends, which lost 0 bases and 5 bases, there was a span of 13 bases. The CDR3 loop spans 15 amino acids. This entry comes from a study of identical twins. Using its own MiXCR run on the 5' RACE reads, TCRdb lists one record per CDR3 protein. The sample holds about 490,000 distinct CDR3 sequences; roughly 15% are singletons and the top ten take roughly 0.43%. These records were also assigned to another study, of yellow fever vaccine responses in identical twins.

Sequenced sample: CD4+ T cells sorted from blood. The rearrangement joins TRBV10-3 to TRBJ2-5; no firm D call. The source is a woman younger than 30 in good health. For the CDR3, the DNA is TGTGCCATCAGTGAGTCAAACCTAGTGGGCGAGACCCAGTACTTC. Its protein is CAISESNLVGETQYF.